Presented here are 30 T cell receptor beta chains from one specimen sequenced in a study of shared clonotypes between healthy human individuals. Using immunoSEQ multiplex PCR, the repertoire was profiled, and TCRdb retains in-frame clones only, with some absent. The sample carries 650,000 to 750,000 clones, approximately 75% recorded once. Material for sequencing was memory CD4+ T cells sorted from blood. The subset: CD45RA-negative fraction. The source is a woman under 40 in good health.

The chain uses TRBV2 and TRBJ2-3; no firm D call. The germline V gene encodes CDR1 SNHLY and CDR2 FYNNEI. V was shortened by 5 bases and J by 1 base, with 25 bases between the two germline ends. The CDR3 runs to 19 residues. CDR3 sequence: CASSPYHTSPLGRTDTQYF. The CDR3 DNA reads TGTGCCAGCAGTCCCTATCACACATCCCCCCTCGGGCGCACAGATACGCAGTATTTT.

The J gene is TRBJ1-1, the V gene TRBV25-1; a possible D gene is TRBD1 (5 bases). CDR3 length equals 14 residues. Germline CDR1 is MGHDK and CDR2 is SYGVNS. Trimming stripped 6 bases from V and 2 bases from J, with 13 bases between. The CDR3 sequence is CASSQGTSNTEAFF. For the CDR3, the DNA is TGTGCCAGCAGCCAAGGGACTTCTAACACTGAAGCTTTCTTT.

The chain is built from TRBV11-3 and TRBJ2-1; D is possibly TRBD2 (6 bases). The germline V gene has CDR1 SGHNT and CDR2 YENEEA. The germline V and J ends were trimmed by 0 bases and 7 bases, with 22 bases remaining between them. The CDR3 extends over 18 amino acids. In DNA form, the CDR3 reads TGTGCCAGCAGCTTAGAGAGAGGAGCGGAGGGGATATTAAATGAGCAGTTCTTC. Translating it yields CASSLERGAEGILNEQFF.

This clone was recorded only once. The J gene is TRBJ2-1, the V gene TRBV2; 10 bases line up with TRBD2. This CDR3 spans 13 amino acids. With V trimmed by 6 bases and J by 9 bases, 5 bases remained unmatched. The V gene's germline CDR1 is SNHLY and CDR2 FYNNEI. The CDR3: CASRNSGRSEQFF. CDR3 coding DNA: TGTGCCAGCAGGAATAGCGGGAGGTCTGAGCAGTTCTTC.

The chain couples TRBV27 to TRBJ2-1, with D perhaps matching TRBD2 (5 bases). There are 16 residues in the CDR3. The germline V gene encodes CDR1 MNHEY and CDR2 SMNVEV (reference sequence). Trimming cost V 2 bases and J 7 bases, with 18 bases left between them. The CDR3 spells CASSLGIARGANEQFF. The CDR3 DNA reads TGTGCCAGCAGTTTAGGGATAGCGCGAGGAGCTAATGAGCAGTTCTTC.

In its sample, this clone was seen a few times. This rearrangement joins TRBV5-1 to TRBJ2-1; D is unclear. V lost 1 base and J 2 bases, leaving 10 bases between the germline ends. The CDR3 is made up of 15 amino acids. Germline CDR1 is SGHRS and CDR2 is YFSETQ. CDR3 loop: CASSLLPEPYNEQFF. CDR3 bases: TGCGCCAGCAGCTTGCTGCCGGAACCCTACAATGAGCAGTTCTTC.

This chain links TRBV12-5 with TRBJ2-3, with D unresolved. The CDR3 is 11 residues long. The ends were cut back, 4 bases at V and 5 bases at J, with 4 bases in the middle. The germline V gene has CDR1 LGHNT and CDR2 FRNRAP. CDR3 DNA sequence: TGTGCTAGTGGTTCCGTAGATACGCAGTATTTT. Amino acid sequence: CASGSVDTQYF.

The rearrangement joins TRBV19 to TRBJ1-2; TRBD1 is a possible D gene (6 bases). V lost 6 bases, J lost 1 base, and 18 bases lay in between. CDR3 length: 16 amino acids. Germline V gene lookup returns CDR1 LNHDA and CDR2 SQIVND (reference sequence). The CDR3 is CASRTLGQKYNYGYTF. The CDR3 region has the DNA TGTGCCAGTAGAACCCTAGGACAGAAATATAACTATGGCTACACCTTC.

The chain couples TRBV6-1 to TRBJ2-7, with unresolved D. V was trimmed by 6 bases and J by 4 bases, leaving 7 bases between them. This CDR3 comprises 11 residues. Germline CDR1 reads MNHNS; CDR2 reads SASEGT. The CDR3 DNA sequence: TGTGCCAGCAGCGTCCTTTACGAGCAGTACTTC. Its protein product is CASSVLYEQYF.

This clone was seen just once. The J gene is TRBJ2-7, the V gene TRBV6-5, with D perhaps TRBD2 (7 bases). Trimming removed 6 bases from V and 2 bases from J, with 17 bases in between. CDR1 is MNHEY and CDR2 is SVGAGI in the germline V gene. CDR3 length: 15 residues. This CDR3 is CASRTSGAGAYEQYF. The CDR3 DNA follows: TGTGCCAGCAGGACCTCGGGGGCGGGGGCCTACGAGCAGTACTTC.

The chain has TRBV28 and TRBJ2-1, with 8 bases lining up with TRBD2. Germline V lookup: CDR1 MDHEN, CDR2 SYDVKM. V trimming: 6 bases; J trimming: 16 bases; junction bases outside the gene matches: 11. The CDR3 loop spans 12 amino acids. This CDR3 is CASRSPGLVSFF. CDR3 nucleotide sequence: TGTGCCAGCAGATCGCCGGGACTAGTTTCTTTCTTC. Based on the CDR3 plus reference TRBV28 and TRBJ2-1, the full variable domain is DVKVTQSSRYLVKRTGEKVFLECVQDMDHENMFWYRQDPGLGLRLIYFSYDVKMKEKGDIPEGYSVSREKKERFSLILESASTNQTSMYLCASRSPGLVSFFGPGTRLTVL.

The chain carries TRBV9 and TRBJ1-2, with D unclear. Germline assignment: CDR1 SGDLS and CDR2 YYNGEE. The CDR3 runs 15 residues. V was shortened by 4 bases and J by 3 bases, with 16 bases between the two germline ends. CDR3 residues: CASSPTRRPHYGYTF. In DNA, the CDR3 is TGTGCCAGCAGCCCAACCCGGAGGCCTCACTATGGCTACACCTTC.

This clone was seen many times. The J gene is TRBJ2-7, the V gene TRBV6-1; 10 positions agree with TRBD1. The CDR3 spans 14 residues. Germline values: CDR1 MNHNS, CDR2 SASEGT. Trimming at V came to 7 bases and at J to 6 bases, leaving 9 bases not matched to a gene. CDR3: CASTYGTGEREQYF. The CDR3 DNA reads as TGTGCCAGCACCTATGGGACAGGGGAACGCGAGCAGTACTTC.

This clone was detected a few times. V usage is TRBV7-2 and J usage is TRBJ2-7; D is possibly TRBD1 (5 bases). V was cut by 3 bases and J by 6 bases, with 12 bases left in between. CDR1 and CDR2 (germline): SGHTA, FQGNSA. There are 13 residues in the CDR3. DNA for the CDR3: TGTGCCAGCAGCTTGTCAGGGAACATCGAGCAGTACTTC. Its translation: CASSLSGNIEQYF.

The chain carries TRBV11-2 and TRBJ2-1; D might be TRBD2 (5 bases). With 1 base removed from V and 15 bases from J, the gap between germline ends came to 22 bases. Germline V gene data show CDR1 as SGHAT and CDR2 as FQNNGV. The CDR3 totals 15 residues. The CDR3 protein is CASSLGSSGPEIRFF. Here the CDR3 DNA reads TGTGCCAGCAGCTTAGGGTCGAGCGGACCCGAGATCAGGTTCTTC.

The J gene is TRBJ2-1, the V gene TRBV29-1; 7 nucleotides line up with TRBD2. Germline V gene sequence: CDR1 SQVTM, CDR2 ANQGSEA. V lost 6 bases and J lost 0; bases outside the gene matches: 11. This CDR3 is 16 amino acids long. DNA of the CDR3: TGCAGCGTCCAACCACTAGCGCGTAGCTCCTACAATGAGCAGTTCTTC. Protein product: CSVQPLARSSYNEQFF.

The chain is built from TRBV27 and TRBJ2-7; D is possibly TRBD1 (5 bases). From germline, CDR1 is MNHEY and CDR2 SMNVEV (reference sequence). Deletions cut 7 bases from V and 1 base from J, with 11 bases between. The CDR3 length is 13 residues. The CDR3 DNA reads TGTGCCAGCAAAGGACACAATTCCTACGAGCAGTACTTC. Protein sequence: CASKGHNSYEQYF.

V and J are TRBV2 and TRBJ2-3; D remains ambiguous. The CDR3 contains 15 residues. The germline gives CDR1 SNHLY, CDR2 FYNNEI. The V and J ends lost 3 bases and 0 bases respectively, with 10 bases between them. CDR3 sequence: CASSDVGRSTDTQYF. The CDR3 nucleotides read TGTGCCAGCAGTGATGTAGGCAGGAGCACAGATACGCAGTATTTT.

The J gene is TRBJ1-5, the V gene TRBV30; D is uncertain. The length of the CDR3 is 13 residues. In germline, CDR1 is GTSNPN, CDR2 SVGIG (reference sequence). Trimming cost V 2 bases and J 7 bases, with 12 bases left between them. The DNA for the CDR3 is TGTGCCTGGAGTCTGGGAGTAGGGCAGCCCCAGCATTTT. Translated: CAWSLGVGQPQHF. The full variable domain, its missing parts supplied by reference TRBV30 and TRBJ1-5, is SQTIHQWPATLVQPVGSPLSLECTVEGTSNPNLYWYRQAAGRGLQLLFYSVGIGQISSEVPQNLSASRPQDRQFILSSKKLLLSDSGFYLCAWSLGVGQPQHFGDGTRLSIL.

The chain links TRBV7-2 to TRBJ1-4; D remains unclear. The V end was cut by 5 bases, the J end by 10 bases, with 11 bases between. Germline lookup yields CDR1 SGHTA and CDR2 FQGNSA. The CDR3 covers 12 residues. DNA for the CDR3: TGTGCCAGCAGCCCCCCCCGCGGAAAACTGTTTTTT. Amino acid sequence: CASSPPRGKLFF.

The V call is TRBV29-1, the J call TRBJ1-4, with 9 nucleotides matching TRBD1. CDR3 length: 13 amino acids. V shed 6 bases and J 5 bases; nucleotides not matched to a gene: 4. The germline V gene encodes CDR1 SQVTM and CDR2 ANQGSEA. CDR3 in DNA: TGCAGCGTCGCGGGACAGGGCAATGAAAAACTGTTTTTT. This codes for CSVAGQGNEKLFF.

The V and J genes are TRBV30 and TRBJ1-5; possible D gene TRBD1, 6 bases. The CDR3 has 14 residues. Germline assignment: CDR1 GTSNPN and CDR2 SVGIG (reference sequence). Trimming removed 0 bases from V and 5 bases from J, with 11 bases in between. CDR3 DNA: TGTGCCTGGAGTGTACCGGGACACTATCAGCCCCAGCATTTT. This sequence encodes CAWSVPGHYQPQHF.

The rearrangement links TRBV6-5 to TRBJ2-7, with D unclear. This CDR3 spans 13 amino acids. V was pared by 6 bases and J by 3 bases, with 12 bases between. The germline V gene has CDR1 MNHEY and CDR2 SVGAGI. The CDR3 region is CASSRQLHYEQYF. Written as DNA, the CDR3 is TGTGCCAGCAGCCGGCAGCTCCACTACGAGCAGTACTTC.

This chain links TRBV5-1 with TRBJ2-3, with a weak D call TRBD2 (6 bases). CDR1 and CDR2 (germline): SGHRS, YFSETQ. The V gene lost 0 bases and the J gene lost 5 bases, with 10 bases spanning the gap. CDR3 length: 14 residues. DNA for the CDR3: TGCGCCAGCAGCTTGGGGGAGGTACGAGATACGCAGTATTTT. It yields the protein CASSLGEVRDTQYF.

The chain carries TRBV15 and TRBJ2-5, with D possibly being TRBD2 (6 bases). Germline-derived CDR1 and CDR2 are LNHNV and YYDKDF (reference sequence). The germline V and J ends were trimmed by 3 bases and 2 bases, with 10 bases remaining between them. This CDR3 region has 14 residues. CDR3 in amino acids: CATSRGLLQETQYF. The CDR3 DNA reads TGTGCCACCAGCAGGGGACTGCTTCAAGAGACCCAGTACTTC.

This clone appeared a few times. The chain uses TRBV5-1 and TRBJ1-1; D gene uncertain. Germline loops: CDR1 SGHRS, CDR2 YFSETQ. The CDR3 sequence is 13 residues long. Trimming cost V 0 bases and J 4 bases, with 7 bases left between them. CDR3 protein: CASSLGEGTEAFF. DNA of the CDR3: TGCGCCAGCAGCTTGGGGGAAGGCACTGAAGCTTTCTTT.

V is TRBV7-6 and J is TRBJ2-7; TRBD2 agrees at 7 bases. The V gene's germline CDR1 is SGHVS and CDR2 FNYEAQ. This CDR3 has 19 residues. V shed 1 base and J 4 bases; nucleotides not matched to a gene: 19. In nucleotides, the CDR3 is TGTGCCAGCAGCTTAGTTGCAAATCAATCGCGGGAGTCTATGTACGAGCAGTACTTC. Translating gives CASSLVANQSRESMYEQYF. Supplemented by reference TRBV7-6 and TRBJ2-7, the full variable domain reads GAGVSQSPRYKVTKRGQDVALRCDPISGHVSLYWYRQALGQGPEFLTYFNYEAQQDKSGLPNDRFSAERPEGSISTLTIQRTEQRDSAMYRCASSLVANQSRESMYEQYFGPGTRLTVT.

The chain links TRBV28 to TRBJ1-5; the D gene is possibly TRBD1 (5 bases). This CDR3 has 17 amino acids. Trimming removed 10 bases from V and 1 base from J, with 23 bases in between. Germline V gene lookup returns CDR1 MDHEN and CDR2 SYDVKM. DNA for the CDR3: TGTGCCACCGTTTTTGGGATCGGCGGGGGGAGCAATCAGCCCCAGCATTTT. Translating gives CATVFGIGGGSNQPQHF.

The CDR3: CASSYGLAGGDTQYF. CDR3 sequence (DNA): TGTGCCAGCAGTTATGGACTAGCGGGTGGAGATACGCAGTATTTT. V and J are TRBV7-7 and TRBJ2-3; 11 bases map to TRBD2. Germline CDR1 SSHAT, CDR2 FNYEAQ (reference sequence). The CDR3 consists of 15 residues. V shed 6 bases and J 5 bases; nucleotides not matched to a gene: 7. Full variable domain (remainder filled in from reference TRBV7-7 and TRBJ2-3): GAGVSQSPRYKVTKRGQDVTLRCDPISSHATLYWYQQALGQGPEFLTYFNYEAQPDKSGLPSDRFSAERPEGSISTLTIQRTEQRDSAMYRCASSYGLAGGDTQYFGPGTRLTVL.

This clone was counted a single time. V and J are TRBV6-6 and TRBJ1-5; D not resolved. CDR1 and CDR2 from the germline V gene are MNHNY and SVGAGI (reference sequence). The CDR3 has 15 amino acids. Trimming stripped 8 bases from V and 0 bases from J, with 14 bases between. This CDR3 reads CASSEKIASNQPQHF. The CDR3 DNA is TGTGCCAGCTCAGAGAAAATCGCTAGCAATCAGCCCCAGCATTTT.